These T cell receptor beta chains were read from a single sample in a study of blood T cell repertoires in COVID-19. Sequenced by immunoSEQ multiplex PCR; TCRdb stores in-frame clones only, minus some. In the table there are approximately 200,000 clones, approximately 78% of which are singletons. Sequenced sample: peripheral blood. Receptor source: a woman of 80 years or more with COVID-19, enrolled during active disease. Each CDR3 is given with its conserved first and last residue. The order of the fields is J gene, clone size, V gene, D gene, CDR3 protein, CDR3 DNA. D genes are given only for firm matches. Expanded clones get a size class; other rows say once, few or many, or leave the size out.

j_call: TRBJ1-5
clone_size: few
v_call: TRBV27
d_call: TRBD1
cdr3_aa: CASRPGTGQPQHF
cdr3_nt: TGTGCCAGCAGACCAGGGACAGGTCAGCCCCAGCATTTT

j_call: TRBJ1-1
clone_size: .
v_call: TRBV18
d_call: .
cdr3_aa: CASSPSSDGDTEAFF
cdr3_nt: TGTGCCAGCTCACCATCATCCGACGGAGACACTGAAGCTTTCTTT

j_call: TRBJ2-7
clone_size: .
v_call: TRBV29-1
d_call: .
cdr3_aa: CSSGNGEGYEQYF
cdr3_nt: TGCAGCTCAGGTAACGGGGAAGGTTACGAGCAGTACTTC

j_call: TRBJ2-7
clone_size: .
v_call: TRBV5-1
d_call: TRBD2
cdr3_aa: CASSFGLAGAYEQYF
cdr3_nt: TGCGCCAGCAGCTTCGGACTAGCGGGAGCCTACGAGCAGTACTTC

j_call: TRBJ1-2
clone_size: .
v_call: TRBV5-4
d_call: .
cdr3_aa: CASSPNPKSRDGYTF
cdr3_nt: TGTGCCAGCAGCCCCAACCCAAAGTCCAGGGATGGCTACACCTTC

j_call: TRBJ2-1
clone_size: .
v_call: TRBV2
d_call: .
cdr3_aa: CASSRTGSYNEQFF
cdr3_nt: TGTGCCAGCAGTCGGACGGGGAGCTACAATGAGCAGTTCTTC

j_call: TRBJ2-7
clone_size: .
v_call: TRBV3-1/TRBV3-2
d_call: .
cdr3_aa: CASSPRAGNHEQYF
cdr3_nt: TGTGCCAGCAGCCCTCGGGCGGGGAACCACGAGCAGTACTTC

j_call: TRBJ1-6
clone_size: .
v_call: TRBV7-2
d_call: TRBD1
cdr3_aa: CASGLTGGAYNSPLHF
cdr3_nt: TGTGCCAGTGGCCTCACAGGGGGCGCTTATAATTCACCCCTCCACTTT

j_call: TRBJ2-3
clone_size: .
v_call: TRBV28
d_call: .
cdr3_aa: CASSSLATSTDTQYF
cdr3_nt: TGTGCCAGCAGTTCACTAGCAACGAGCACAGATACGCAGTATTTT

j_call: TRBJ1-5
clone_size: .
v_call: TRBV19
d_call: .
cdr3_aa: CASSVRYRVINQPQHF
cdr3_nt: TGTGCCAGTAGTGTACGTTACAGGGTGATTAATCAGCCCCAGCATTTT

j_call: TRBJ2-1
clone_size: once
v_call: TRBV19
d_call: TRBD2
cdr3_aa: CASSILSGGADQEQFF
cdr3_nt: TGTGCCAGTAGTATACTGAGCGGGGGGGCAGATCAGGAGCAGTTCTTC

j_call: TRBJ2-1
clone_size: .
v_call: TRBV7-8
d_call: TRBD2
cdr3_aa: CASQLGRGLAVLRSSYNEQFF
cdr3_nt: TGTGCCAGCCAGCTCGGCCGGGGACTAGCGGTCCTGAGGAGCTCCTACAATGAGCAGTTCTTC

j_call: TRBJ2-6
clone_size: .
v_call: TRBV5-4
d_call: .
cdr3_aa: CASSRGEDRAGANVLTF
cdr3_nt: TGTGCCAGCAGCCGGGGGGAGGACAGGGCTGGGGCCAACGTCCTGACTTTC

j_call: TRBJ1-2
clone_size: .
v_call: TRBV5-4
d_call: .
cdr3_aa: CASSLAEEAPKTF
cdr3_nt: TGTGCCAGCAGCTTGGCCGAGGAGGCCCCAAAGACCTTC

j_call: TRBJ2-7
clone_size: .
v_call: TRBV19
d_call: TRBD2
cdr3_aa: CASSIYGLAGYEQYF
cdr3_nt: TGTGCCAGTAGTATCTATGGACTAGCGGGATACGAGCAGTACTTC

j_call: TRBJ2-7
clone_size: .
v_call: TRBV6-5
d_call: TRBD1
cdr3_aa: CASSSRDRGYEQYF
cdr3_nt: TGTGCCAGCAGTTCCCGTGACAGGGGCTACGAGCAGTACTTC

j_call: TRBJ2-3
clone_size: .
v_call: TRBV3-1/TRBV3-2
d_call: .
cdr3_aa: CASSQLSGTDTQYF
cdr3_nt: TGTGCCAGCAGCCAATTGTCTGGCACAGATACGCAGTATTTT

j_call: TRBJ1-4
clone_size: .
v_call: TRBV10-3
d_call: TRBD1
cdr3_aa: CAISEAQGGLFF
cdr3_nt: TGTGCCATCAGTGAGGCCCAGGGGGGACTGTTTTTT

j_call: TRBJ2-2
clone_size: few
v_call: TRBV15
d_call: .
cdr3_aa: CATSRGSGRAINTGELFF
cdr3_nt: TGTGCCACCAGCAGAGGTAGCGGCAGGGCGATTAACACCGGGGAGCTGTTTTTT

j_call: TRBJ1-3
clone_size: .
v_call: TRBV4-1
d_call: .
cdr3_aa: CASSRTVVGRNTIYF
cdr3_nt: TGCGCCAGCAGTCGGACAGTCGTCGGTCGAAACACCATATATTTT

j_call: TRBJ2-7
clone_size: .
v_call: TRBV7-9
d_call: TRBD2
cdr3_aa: CASSSGREGKYF
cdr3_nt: TGTGCCAGCAGCTCCGGGCGGGAGGGAAAGTACTTC

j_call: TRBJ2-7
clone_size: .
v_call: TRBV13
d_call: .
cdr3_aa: CASSLQGRGASYEQYF
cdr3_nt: TGTGCCAGCAGCTTGCAGGGGAGGGGGGCCTCCTACGAGCAGTACTTC

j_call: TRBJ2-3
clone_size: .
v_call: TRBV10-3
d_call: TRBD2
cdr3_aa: CAISGYLAGGPRAQYF
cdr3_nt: TGTGCCATCAGTGGCTACCTAGCGGGGGGGCCTAGAGCGCAGTATTTT

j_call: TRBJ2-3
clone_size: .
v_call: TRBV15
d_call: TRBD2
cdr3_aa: CATSREGLRGVTDTQYF
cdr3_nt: TGTGCCACCAGCAGAGAGGGTTTGCGGGGGGTCACAGATACGCAGTATTTT

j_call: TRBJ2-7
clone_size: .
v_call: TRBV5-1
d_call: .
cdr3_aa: CASSLGGGIYEQYF
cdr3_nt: TGCGCCAGCAGCTTGGGCGGCGGGATCTACGAGCAGTACTTC

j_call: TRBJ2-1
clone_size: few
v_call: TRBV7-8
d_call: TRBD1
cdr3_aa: CASSPGQLSYNEQFF
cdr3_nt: TGTGCCAGCAGCCCGGGACAGCTCTCCTACAATGAGCAGTTCTTC

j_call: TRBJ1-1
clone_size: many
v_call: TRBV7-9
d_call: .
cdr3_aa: CASSFLRHMNTEAFF
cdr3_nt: TGTGCCAGCAGCTTTTTGAGGCATATGAACACTGAAGCTTTCTTT

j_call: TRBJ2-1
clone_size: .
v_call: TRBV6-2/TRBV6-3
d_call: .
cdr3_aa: CASSWRGGYNEQFF
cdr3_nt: TGTGCCAGCAGCTGGAGGGGGGGCTACAATGAGCAGTTCTTC

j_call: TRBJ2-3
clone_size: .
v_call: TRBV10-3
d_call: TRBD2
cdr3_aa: CATSGLAEGDTQYF
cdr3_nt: TGTGCCACCTCCGGACTAGCCGAGGGAGATACGCAGTATTTT

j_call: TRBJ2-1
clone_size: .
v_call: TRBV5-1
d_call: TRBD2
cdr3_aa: CASSSGTSGYNEQFF
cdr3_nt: TGCGCCAGCAGCTCGGGGACTAGCGGATACAATGAGCAGTTCTTC

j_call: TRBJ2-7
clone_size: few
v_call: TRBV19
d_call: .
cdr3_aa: CASSSGVTYEQYF
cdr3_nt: TGTGCCAGTAGTAGCGGGGTTACCTACGAGCAGTACTTC

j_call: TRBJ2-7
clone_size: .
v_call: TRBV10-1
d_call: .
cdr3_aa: CASSEWGCYEQYF
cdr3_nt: TGCGCCAGCAGTGAGTGGGGCTGCTACGAGCAGTACTTC

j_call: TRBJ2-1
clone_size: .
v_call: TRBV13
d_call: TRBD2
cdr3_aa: CASSPRGFAGGQSNEQFF
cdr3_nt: TGTGCCAGCAGCCCACGGGGTTTTGCGGGGGGGCAATCTAATGAGCAGTTCTTC

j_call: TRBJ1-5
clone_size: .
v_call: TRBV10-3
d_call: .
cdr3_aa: CAIRVDSDQPQHF
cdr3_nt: TGTGCCATCAGGGTAGACAGTGATCAGCCCCAGCATTTT

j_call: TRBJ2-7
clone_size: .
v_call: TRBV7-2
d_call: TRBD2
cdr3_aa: CASSLRGLAGTYEQYF
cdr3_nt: TGTGCCAGCAGCTTAAGGGGCCTAGCGGGTACCTACGAGCAGTACTTC

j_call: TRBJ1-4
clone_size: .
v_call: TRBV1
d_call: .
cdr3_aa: CTSSQEVDRALWEKLFF
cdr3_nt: TGCACCAGCAGCCAAGAAGTTGACAGGGCGCTCTGGGAAAAACTGTTTTTT

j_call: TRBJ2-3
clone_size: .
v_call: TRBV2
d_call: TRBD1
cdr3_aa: CASSDDRWGQWADTQYF
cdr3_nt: TGTGCCAGCAGTGATGATAGGTGGGGACAGTGGGCAGATACGCAGTATTTT

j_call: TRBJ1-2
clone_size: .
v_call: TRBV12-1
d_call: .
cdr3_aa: CASSFAQPGSSF
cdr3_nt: TGTGCCAGCAGCTTTGCGCAGCCCGGGAGTTCCTTC

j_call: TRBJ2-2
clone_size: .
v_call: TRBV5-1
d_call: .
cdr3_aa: CASILGGNPNTGELFF
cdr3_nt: TGCGCCAGCATTCTCGGCGGAAATCCGAACACCGGGGAGCTGTTTTTT

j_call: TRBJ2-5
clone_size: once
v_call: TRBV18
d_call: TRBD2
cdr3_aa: CASSGLEAETQYF
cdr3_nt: TGTGCCAGCTCAGGACTAGAAGCGGAGACCCAGTACTTC

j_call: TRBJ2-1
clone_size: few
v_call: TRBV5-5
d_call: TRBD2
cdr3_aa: CASSSPGLAGGAPYNEQFF
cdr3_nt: TGTGCCAGCAGCTCGCCGGGACTAGCGGGGGGGGCCCCCTACAATGAGCAGTTCTTC

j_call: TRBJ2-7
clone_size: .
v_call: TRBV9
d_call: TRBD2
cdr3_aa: CASSVGTSGSYEQYF
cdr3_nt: TGTGCCAGCAGCGTGGGGACTAGCGGGAGTTACGAGCAGTACTTC

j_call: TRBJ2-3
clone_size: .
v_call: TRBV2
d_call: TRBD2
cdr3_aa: CAGSLAGGPASDTQYF
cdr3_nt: TGTGCCGGCAGTCTAGCGGGAGGGCCTGCATCAGATACGCAGTATTTT

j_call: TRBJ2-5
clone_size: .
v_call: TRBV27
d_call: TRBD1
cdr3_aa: CASSLYGTGFLGETQYF
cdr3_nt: TGTGCCAGCAGTTTATATGGGACAGGGTTTCTCGGAGAGACCCAGTACTTC

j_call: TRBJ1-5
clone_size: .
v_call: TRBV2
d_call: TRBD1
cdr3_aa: CASSPGTGGTVGNQPQHF
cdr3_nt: TGTGCCAGCAGTCCCGGGACAGGGGGCACGGTAGGCAATCAGCCCCAGCATTTT

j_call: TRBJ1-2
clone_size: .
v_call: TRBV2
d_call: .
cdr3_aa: CASRHIQGVVYGYTF
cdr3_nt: TGTGCCAGCAGACACATACAGGGCGTAGTCTATGGCTACACCTTC

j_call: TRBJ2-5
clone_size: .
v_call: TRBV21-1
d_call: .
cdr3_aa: CASSPRDRGTETQYF
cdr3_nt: TGTGCCAGCAGCCCCCGGGACAGGGGTACGGAGACCCAGTACTTC

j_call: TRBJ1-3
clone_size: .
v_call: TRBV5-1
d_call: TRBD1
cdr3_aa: CASSLQGSGNTIYF
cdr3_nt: TGCGCCAGCAGCTTACAGGGGTCGGGAAACACCATATATTTT

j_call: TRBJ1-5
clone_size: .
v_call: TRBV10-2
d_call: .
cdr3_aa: CATAKQVSNQPQHF
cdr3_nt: TGCGCCACCGCTAAACAGGTCTCCAATCAGCCCCAGCATTTT